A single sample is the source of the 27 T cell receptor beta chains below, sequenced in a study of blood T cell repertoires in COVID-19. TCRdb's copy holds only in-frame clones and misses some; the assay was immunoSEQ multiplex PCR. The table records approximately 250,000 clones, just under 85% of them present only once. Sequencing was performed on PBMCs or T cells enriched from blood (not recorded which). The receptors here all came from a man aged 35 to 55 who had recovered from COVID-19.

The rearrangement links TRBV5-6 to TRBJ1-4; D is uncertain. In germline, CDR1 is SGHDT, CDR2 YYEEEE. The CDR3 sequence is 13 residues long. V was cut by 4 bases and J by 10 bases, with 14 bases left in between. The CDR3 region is CASSQLVGGKLFF. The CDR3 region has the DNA TGTGCCAGCAGCCAATTAGTCGGAGGAAAACTGTTTTTT. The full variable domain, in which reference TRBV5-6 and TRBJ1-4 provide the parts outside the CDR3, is DAGVTQSPTHLIKTRGQQVTLRCSPKSGHDTVSWYQQALGQGPQFIFQYYEEEERQRGNFPDRFSGHQFPNYSSELNVNALLLGDSALYLCASSQLVGGKLFFGSGTQLSVL.

The CDR3 DNA is TGTGCCAGCAGTAGGGTCCGGGGAACTGAAGCTTTCTTT. Amino acids: CASSRVRGTEAFF. This sequence joins TRBV28 and TRBJ1-1; no clear D. V was trimmed by 5 bases and J by 5 bases, leaving 12 bases between them. Germline V CDR1 and CDR2: MDHEN, SYDVKM. The CDR3 totals 13 residues.

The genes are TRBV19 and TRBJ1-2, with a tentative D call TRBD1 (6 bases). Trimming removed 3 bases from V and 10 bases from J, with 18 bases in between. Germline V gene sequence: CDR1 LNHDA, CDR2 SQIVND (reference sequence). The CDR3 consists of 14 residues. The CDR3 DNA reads TGTGCCAGTAGTATCCCCCAGGGGAGTCGGGACTACACCTTC. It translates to CASSIPQGSRDYTF. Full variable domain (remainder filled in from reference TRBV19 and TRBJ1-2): DGGITQSPKYLFRKEGQNVTLSCEQNLNHDAMYWYRQDPGQGLRLIYYSQIVNDFQKGDIAEGYSVSREKKESFPLTVTSAQKNPTAFYLCASSIPQGSRDYTFGSGTRLTVV.

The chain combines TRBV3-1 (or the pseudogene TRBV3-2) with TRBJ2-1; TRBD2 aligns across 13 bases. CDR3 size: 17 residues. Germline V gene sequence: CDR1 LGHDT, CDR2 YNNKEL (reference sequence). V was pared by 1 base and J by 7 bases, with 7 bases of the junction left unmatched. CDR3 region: CASSQGTSGSALNEQFF. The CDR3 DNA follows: TGTGCCAGCAGCCAAGGGACTAGCGGGAGTGCCTTGAATGAGCAGTTCTTC.

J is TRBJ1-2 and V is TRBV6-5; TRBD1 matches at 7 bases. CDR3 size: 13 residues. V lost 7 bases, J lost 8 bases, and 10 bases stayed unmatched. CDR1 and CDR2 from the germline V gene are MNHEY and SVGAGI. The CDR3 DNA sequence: TGTGCCAGCATTCCGACAGGGCCGGCCGGCTACACCTTC. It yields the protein CASIPTGPAGYTF.

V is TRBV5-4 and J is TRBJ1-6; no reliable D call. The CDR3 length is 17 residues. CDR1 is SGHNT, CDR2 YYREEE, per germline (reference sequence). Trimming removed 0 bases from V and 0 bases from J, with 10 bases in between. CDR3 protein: CASSLGPPSSYNSPLHF. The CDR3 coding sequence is TGTGCCAGCAGCTTGGGTCCCCCGAGCTCCTATAATTCACCCCTCCACTTT.

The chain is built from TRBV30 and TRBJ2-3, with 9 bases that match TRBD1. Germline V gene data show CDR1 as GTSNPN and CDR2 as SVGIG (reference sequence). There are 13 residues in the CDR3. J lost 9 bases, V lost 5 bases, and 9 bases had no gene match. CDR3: CAWGPGQGLTQYF. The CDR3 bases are TGTGCCTGGGGACCGGGACAGGGCCTAACGCAGTATTTT.

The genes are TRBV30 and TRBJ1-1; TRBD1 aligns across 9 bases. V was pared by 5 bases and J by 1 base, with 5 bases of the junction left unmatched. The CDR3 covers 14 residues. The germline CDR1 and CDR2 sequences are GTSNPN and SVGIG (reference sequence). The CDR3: CAWGDRGRNTEAFF. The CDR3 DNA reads TGTGCCTGGGGAGACAGGGGGAGGAACACTGAAGCTTTCTTT.

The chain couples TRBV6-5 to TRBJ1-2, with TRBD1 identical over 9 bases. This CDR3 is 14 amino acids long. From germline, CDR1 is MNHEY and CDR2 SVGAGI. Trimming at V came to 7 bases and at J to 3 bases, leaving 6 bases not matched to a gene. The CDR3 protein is CASITGGRHYGYTF. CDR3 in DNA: TGTGCCAGCATTACAGGGGGCCGCCACTATGGCTACACCTTC.

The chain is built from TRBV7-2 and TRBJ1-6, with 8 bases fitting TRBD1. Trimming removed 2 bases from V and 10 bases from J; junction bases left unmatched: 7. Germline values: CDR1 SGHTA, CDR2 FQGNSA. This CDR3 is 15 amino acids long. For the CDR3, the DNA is TGTGCCAGCAGCTTACAGGGGGCATTCGAATCACCCCTCCACTTT. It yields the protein CASSLQGAFESPLHF. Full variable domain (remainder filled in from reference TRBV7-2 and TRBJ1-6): GAGVSQSPSNKVTEKGKDVELRCDPISGHTALYWYRQSLGQGLEFLIYFQGNSAPDKSGLPSDRFSAERTGGSVSTLTIQRTQQEDSAVYLCASSLQGAFESPLHFGNGTRLTVT.

The CDR3 nucleotides are TGTGCCAGCAGCGTAGCAGGCGGGAGGGGATCAGATACGCAGTATTTT. This codes for CASSVAGGRGSDTQYF. The chain employs TRBV9 and TRBJ2-3; 9 bases align to TRBD2. This CDR3 is built from 16 residues. V dropped 0 bases and J dropped 4; count of bases not matched to a gene: 6. Germline CDR1 reads SGDLS; CDR2 reads YYNGEE. The full variable domain, rest sourced from reference TRBV9 and TRBJ2-3, is DSGVTQTPKHLITATGQRVTLRCSPRSGDLSVYWYQQSLDQGLQFLIQYYNGEERAKGNILERFSAQQFPDLHSELNLSSLELGDSALYFCASSVAGGRGSDTQYFGPGTRLTVL.

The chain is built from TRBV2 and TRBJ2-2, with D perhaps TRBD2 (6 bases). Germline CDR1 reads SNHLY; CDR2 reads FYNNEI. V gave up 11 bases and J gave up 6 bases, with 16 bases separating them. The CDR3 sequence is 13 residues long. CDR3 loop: CAFSPTRAGELFF. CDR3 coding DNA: TGTGCCTTCTCCCCGACTAGGGCCGGGGAGCTGTTTTTT.

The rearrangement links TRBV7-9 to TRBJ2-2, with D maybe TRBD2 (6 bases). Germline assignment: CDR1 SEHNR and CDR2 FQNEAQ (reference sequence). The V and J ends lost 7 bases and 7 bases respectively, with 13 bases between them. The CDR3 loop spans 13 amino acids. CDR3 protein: CASTFGGVGELFF. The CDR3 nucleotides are TGTGCCAGCACCTTCGGAGGGGTCGGGGAGCTGTTTTTT. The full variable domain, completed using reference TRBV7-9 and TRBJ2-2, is DTGVSQNPRHKITKRGQNVTFRCDPISEHNRLYWYRQTLGQGPEFLTYFQNEAQLEKSRLLSDRFSAERPKGSFSTLEIQRTEQGDSAMYLCASTFGGVGELFFGEGSRLTVL.

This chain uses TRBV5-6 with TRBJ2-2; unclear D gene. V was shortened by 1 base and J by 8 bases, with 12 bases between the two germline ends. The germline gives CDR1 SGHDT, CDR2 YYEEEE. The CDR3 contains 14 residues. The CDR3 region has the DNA TGTGCCAGCAGCTTGAGGTGGGCGACGGGGGAGCTGTTTTTT. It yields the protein CASSLRWATGELFF.

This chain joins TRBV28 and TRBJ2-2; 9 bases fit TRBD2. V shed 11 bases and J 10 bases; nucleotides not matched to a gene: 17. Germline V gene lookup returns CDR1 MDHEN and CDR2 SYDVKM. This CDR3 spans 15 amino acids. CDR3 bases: TGTGCCTCGTCTCCGGGCGGGAGGGCCTCACAGGAGCTGTTTTTT. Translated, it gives CASSPGGRASQELFF. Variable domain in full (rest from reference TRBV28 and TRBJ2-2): DVKVTQSSRYLVKRTGEKVFLECVQDMDHENMFWYRQDPGLGLRLIYFSYDVKMKEKGDIPEGYSVSREKKERFSLILESASTNQTSMYLCASSPGGRASQELFFGEGSRLTVL.

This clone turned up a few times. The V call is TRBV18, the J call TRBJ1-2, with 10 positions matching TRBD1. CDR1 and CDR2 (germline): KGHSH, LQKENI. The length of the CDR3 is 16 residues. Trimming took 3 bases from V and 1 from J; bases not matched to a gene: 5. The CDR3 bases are TGTGCCAGCTCACCCCGGGACAGGGGTTTTAACTATGGCTACACCTTC. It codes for CASSPRDRGFNYGYTF.

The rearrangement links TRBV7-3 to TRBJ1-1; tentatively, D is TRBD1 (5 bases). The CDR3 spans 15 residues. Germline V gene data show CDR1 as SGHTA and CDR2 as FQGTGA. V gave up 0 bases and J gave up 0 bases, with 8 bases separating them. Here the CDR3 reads CASSLTAGLNTEAFF. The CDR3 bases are TGTGCCAGCAGCTTAACCGCAGGGTTGAACACTGAAGCTTTCTTT.

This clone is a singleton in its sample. The CDR3 loop reads CASRDYNEQFF. The CDR3, as DNA: TGCGCCAGCCGGGACTACAATGAGCAGTTCTTC. The rearrangement joins TRBV5-1 to TRBJ2-1; weak D call: TRBD2 (5 bases). Germline lookup yields CDR1 SGHRS and CDR2 YFSETQ. Trimming shortened V by 7 bases and J by 3 bases, and 5 bases separated the two germline ends. The CDR3 is made up of 11 amino acids. The full variable domain, in which reference TRBV5-1 and TRBJ2-1 provide the parts outside the CDR3, is KAGVTQTPRYLIKTRGQQVTLSCSPISGHRSVSWYQQTPGQGLQFLFEYFSETQRNKGNFPGRFSGRQFSNSRSEMNVSTLELGDSALYLCASRDYNEQFFGPGTRLTVL.

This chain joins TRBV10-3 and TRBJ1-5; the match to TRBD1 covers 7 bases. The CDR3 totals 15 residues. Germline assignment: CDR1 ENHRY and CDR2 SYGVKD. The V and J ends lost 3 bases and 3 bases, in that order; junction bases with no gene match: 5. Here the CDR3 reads CAISDSTGDNQPQHF. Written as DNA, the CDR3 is TGTGCCATCAGTGATTCCACAGGGGACAATCAGCCCCAGCATTTT.

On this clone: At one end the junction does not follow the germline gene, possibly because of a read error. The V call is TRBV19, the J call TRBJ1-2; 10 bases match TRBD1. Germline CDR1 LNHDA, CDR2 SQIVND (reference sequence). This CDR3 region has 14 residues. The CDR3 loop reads CASSPGQGSYSYTF. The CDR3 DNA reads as TGTGCCAGTAGTCCGGGACAGGGGTCCTATAGCTACACCTTC.

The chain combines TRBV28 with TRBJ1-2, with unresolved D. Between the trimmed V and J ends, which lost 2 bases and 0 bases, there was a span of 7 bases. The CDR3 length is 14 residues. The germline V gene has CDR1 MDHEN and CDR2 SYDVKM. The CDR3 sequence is CASSLPIPNYGYTF. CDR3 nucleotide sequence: TGTGCCAGCAGTTTACCCATTCCTAACTATGGCTACACCTTC.

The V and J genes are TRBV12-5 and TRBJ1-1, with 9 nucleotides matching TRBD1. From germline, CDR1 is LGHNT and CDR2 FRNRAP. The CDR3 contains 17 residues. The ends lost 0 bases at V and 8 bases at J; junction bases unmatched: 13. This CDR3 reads CASGLVIGQGIAVEAFF. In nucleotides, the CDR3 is TGTGCTAGTGGTTTGGTAATCGGACAGGGGATCGCGGTAGAAGCTTTCTTT. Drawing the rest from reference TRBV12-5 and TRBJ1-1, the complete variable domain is DARVTQTPRHKVTEMGQEVTMRCQPILGHNTVFWYRQTMMQGLELLAYFRNRAPLDDSGMPKDRFSAEMPDATLATLKIQPSEPRDSAVYFCASGLVIGQGIAVEAFFGQGTRLTVV.

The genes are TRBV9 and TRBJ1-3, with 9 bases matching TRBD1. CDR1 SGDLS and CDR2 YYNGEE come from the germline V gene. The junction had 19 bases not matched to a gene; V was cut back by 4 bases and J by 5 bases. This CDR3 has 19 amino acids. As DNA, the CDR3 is TGTGCCAGCAGCCCTCGGGAACGGGGGGGACAGGGTAGAAGAAACACCATATATTTT. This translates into CASSPRERGGQGRRNTIYF. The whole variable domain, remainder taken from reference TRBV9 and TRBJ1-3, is DSGVTQTPKHLITATGQRVTLRCSPRSGDLSVYWYQQSLDQGLQFLIQYYNGEERAKGNILERFSAQQFPDLHSELNLSSLELGDSALYFCASSPRERGGQGRRNTIYFGEGSWLTVV.

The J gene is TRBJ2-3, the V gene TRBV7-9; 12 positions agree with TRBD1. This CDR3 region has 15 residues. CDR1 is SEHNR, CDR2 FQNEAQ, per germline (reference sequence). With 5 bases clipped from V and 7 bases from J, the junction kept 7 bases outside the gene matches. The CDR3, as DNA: TGTGCCAGCAGCGGGACAGGGGGCGAGGGGAATACGCAGTATTTT. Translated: CASSGTGGEGNTQYF.

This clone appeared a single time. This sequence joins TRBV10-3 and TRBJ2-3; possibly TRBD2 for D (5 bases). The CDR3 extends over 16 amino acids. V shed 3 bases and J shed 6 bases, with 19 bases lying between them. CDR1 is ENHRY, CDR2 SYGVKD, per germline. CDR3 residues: CAISDDTRKFRDTQYF. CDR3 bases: TGTGCCATCAGTGACGACACTAGGAAGTTCCGGGATACGCAGTATTTT.

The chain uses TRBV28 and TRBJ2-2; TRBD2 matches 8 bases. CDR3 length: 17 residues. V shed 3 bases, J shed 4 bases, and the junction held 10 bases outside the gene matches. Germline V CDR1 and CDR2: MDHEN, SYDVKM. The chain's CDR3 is CASSFGRRGAVTGELFF. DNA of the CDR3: TGTGCCAGCAGTTTTGGTCGGCGGGGGGCGGTCACCGGGGAGCTGTTTTTT.

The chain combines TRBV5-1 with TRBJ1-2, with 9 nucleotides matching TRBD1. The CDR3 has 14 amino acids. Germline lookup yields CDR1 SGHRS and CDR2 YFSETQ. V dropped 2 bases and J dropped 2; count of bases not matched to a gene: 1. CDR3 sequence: CASSFGQGNYGYTF. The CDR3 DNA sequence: TGCGCCAGCAGCTTCGGACAGGGGAACTATGGCTACACCTTC.